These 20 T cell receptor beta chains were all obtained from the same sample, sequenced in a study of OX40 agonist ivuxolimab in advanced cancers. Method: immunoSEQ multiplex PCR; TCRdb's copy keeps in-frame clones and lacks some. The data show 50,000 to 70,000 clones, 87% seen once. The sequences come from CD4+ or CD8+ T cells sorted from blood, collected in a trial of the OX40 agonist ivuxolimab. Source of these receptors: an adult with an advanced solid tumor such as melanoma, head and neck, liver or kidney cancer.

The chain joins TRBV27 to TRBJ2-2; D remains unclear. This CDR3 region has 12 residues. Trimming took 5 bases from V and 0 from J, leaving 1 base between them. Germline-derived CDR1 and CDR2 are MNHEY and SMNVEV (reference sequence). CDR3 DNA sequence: TGTGCCAGCAGTCCGAACACCGGGGAGCTGTTTTTT. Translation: CASSPNTGELFF.

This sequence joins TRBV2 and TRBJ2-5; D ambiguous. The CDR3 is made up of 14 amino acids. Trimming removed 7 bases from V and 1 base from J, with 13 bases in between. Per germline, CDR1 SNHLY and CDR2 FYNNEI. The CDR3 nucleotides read TGTGCCAGCACCGGAGTCCGAATCCAAGAGACCCAGTACTTC. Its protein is CASTGVRIQETQYF. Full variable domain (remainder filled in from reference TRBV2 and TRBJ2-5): EPEVTQTPSHQVTQMGQEVILRCVPISNHLYFYWYRQILGQKVEFLVSFYNNEISEKSEIFDDQFSVERPDGSNFTLKIRSTKLEDSAMYFCASTGVRIQETQYFGPGTRLLVL.

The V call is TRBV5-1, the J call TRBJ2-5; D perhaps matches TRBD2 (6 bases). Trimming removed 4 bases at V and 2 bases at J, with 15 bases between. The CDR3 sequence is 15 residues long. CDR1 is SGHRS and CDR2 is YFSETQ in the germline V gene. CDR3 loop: CASSPNSGRQETQYF. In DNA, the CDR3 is TGCGCCAGCAGCCCAAATAGCGGACGACAAGAGACCCAGTACTTC. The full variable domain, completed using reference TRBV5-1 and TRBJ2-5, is KAGVTQTPRYLIKTRGQQVTLSCSPISGHRSVSWYQQTPGQGLQFLFEYFSETQRNKGNFPGRFSGRQFSNSRSEMNVSTLELGDSALYLCASSPNSGRQETQYFGPGTRLLVL.

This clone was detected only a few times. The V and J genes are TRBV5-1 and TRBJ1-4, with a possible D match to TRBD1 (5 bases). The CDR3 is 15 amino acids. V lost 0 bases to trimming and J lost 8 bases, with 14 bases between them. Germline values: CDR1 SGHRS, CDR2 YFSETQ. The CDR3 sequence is CASSLDLGAREKLFF. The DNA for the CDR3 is TGCGCCAGCAGCTTGGATCTAGGGGCGCGGGAAAAACTGTTTTTT.

CDR3: CASSREGGEQYF. The DNA for the CDR3 is TGCGCCAGCAGCCGGGAAGGAGGGGAGCAGTACTTC. The rearrangement links TRBV5-1 to TRBJ2-7, with D perhaps matching TRBD2 (6 bases). The CDR3 is made up of 12 amino acids. Germline CDR1 is SGHRS and CDR2 is YFSETQ. Trimming pared 4 bases from V and 7 bases from J, leaving 12 bases between.

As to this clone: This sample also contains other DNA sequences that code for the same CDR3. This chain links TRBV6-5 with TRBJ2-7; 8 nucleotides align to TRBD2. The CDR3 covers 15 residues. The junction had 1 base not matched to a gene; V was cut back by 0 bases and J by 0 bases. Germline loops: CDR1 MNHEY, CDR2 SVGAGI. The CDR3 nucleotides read TGTGCCAGCAGTTACTCGGCGGGAGGCTCCTACGAGCAGTACTTC. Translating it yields CASSYSAGGSYEQYF.

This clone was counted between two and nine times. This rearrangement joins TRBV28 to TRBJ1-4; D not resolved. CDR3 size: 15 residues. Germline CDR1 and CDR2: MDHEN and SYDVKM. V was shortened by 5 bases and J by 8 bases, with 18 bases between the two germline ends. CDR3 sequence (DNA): TGTGCCAGCAGTAAGTCCGGACCCTTTAAGGAAAAACTGTTTTTT. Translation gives CASSKSGPFKEKLFF.

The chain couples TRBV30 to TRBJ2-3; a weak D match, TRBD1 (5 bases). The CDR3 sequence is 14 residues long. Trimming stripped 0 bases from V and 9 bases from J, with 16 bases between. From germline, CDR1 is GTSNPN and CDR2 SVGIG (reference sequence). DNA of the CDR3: TGTGCCTGGAGTGTACCCCCCCCCAGGGCAACGCAGTATTTT. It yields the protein CAWSVPPPRATQYF.

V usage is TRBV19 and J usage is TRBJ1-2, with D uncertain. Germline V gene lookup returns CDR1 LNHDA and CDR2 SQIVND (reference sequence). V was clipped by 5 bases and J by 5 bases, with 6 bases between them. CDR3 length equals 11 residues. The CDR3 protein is CASSSDYGYTF. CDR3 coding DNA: TGTGCCAGTAGTTCGGATTATGGCTACACCTTC.

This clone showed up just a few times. CDR3 DNA: TGTGCCAGCTCACTCCCGGTTCAACCCCAGGAGCAGTACTTC. Protein sequence: CASSLPVQPQEQYF. This chain links TRBV18 with TRBJ2-7; D is ambiguous. This CDR3 is 14 amino acids long. Per germline, CDR1 KGHSH and CDR2 LQKENI. Between the trimmed V and J ends, which lost 4 bases and 7 bases, there was a span of 17 bases.

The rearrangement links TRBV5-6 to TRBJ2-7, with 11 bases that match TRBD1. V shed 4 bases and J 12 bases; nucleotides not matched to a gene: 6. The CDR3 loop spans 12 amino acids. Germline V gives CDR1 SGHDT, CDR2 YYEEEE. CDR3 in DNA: TGTGCCAGCAGCGGGGGACAGGGGGACCGGTACTTC. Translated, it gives CASSGGQGDRYF.

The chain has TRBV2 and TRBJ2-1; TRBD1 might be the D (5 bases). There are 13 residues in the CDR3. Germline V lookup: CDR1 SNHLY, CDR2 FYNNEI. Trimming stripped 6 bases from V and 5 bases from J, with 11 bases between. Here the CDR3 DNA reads TGTGCCAGCAGCGGAGCAGGGAACAATGAGCAGTTCTTC. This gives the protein CASSGAGNNEQFF. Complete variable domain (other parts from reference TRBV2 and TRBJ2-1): EPEVTQTPSHQVTQMGQEVILRCVPISNHLYFYWYRQILGQKVEFLVSFYNNEISEKSEIFDDQFSVERPDGSNFTLKIRSTKLEDSAMYFCASSGAGNNEQFFGPGTRLTVL.

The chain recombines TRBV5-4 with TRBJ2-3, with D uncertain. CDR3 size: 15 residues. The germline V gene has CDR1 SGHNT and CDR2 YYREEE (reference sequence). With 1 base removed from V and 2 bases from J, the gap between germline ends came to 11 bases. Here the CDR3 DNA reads TGTGCCAGCAGCTTGACTTCCAGGAACACAGATACGCAGTATTTT. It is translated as CASSLTSRNTDTQYF.

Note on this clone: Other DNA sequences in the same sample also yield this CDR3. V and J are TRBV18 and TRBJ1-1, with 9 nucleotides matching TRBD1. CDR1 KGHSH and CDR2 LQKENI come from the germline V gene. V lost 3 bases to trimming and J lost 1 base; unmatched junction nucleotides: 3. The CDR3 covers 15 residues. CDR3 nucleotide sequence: TGTGCCAGCTCACCCGGACAGGGGTCGAACACTGAAGCTTTCTTT. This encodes CASSPGQGSNTEAFF.

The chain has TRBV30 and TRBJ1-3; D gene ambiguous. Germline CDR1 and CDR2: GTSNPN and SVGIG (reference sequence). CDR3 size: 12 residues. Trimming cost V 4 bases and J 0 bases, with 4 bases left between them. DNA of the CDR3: TGTGCCTGGAAGGCCTCTGGAAACACCATATATTTT. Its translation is CAWKASGNTIYF.

CDR3 sequence (DNA): TGCAGCGTCCCGGGACAGGGGAACTATGGCTACACCTTC. Translation: CSVPGQGNYGYTF. The chain couples TRBV29-1 to TRBJ1-2; TRBD1 agrees at 10 bases. Germline V lookup: CDR1 SQVTM, CDR2 ANQGSEA. The trim removed 6 bases at V and 2 bases at J, leaving 3 bases unmatched. CDR3 length equals 13 residues.

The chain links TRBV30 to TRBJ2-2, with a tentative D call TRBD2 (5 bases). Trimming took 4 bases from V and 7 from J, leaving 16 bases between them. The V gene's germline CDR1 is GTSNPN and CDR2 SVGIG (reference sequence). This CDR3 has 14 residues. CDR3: CAWMGWESSGELFF. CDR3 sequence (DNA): TGTGCCTGGATGGGGTGGGAGTCGAGCGGGGAGCTGTTTTTT. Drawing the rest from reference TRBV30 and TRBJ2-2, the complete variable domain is SQTIHQWPATLVQPVGSPLSLECTVEGTSNPNLYWYRQAAGRGLQLLFYSVGIGQISSEVPQNLSASRPQDRQFILSSKKLLLSDSGFYLCAWMGWESSGELFFGEGSRLTVL.

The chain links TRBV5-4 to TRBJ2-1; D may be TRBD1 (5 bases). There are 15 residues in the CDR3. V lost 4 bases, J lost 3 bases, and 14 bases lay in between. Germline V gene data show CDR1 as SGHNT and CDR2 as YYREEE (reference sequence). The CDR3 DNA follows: TGTGCCAGCAGCCGCAAGACAGCGAACTACAATGAGCAGTTCTTC. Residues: CASSRKTANYNEQFF.

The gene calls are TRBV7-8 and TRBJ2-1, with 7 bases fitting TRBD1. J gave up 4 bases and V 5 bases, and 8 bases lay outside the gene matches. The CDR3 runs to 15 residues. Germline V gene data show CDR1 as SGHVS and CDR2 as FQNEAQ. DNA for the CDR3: TGTGCCAGCAGCACGGGACAGCGACTTTACAATGAGCAGTTCTTC. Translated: CASSTGQRLYNEQFF.

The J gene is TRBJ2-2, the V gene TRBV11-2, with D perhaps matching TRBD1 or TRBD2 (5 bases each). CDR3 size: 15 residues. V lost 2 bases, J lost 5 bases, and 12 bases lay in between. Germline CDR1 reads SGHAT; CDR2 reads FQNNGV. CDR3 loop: CASSLFGAGTGELFF. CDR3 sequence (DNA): TGTGCCAGCAGCTTATTCGGGGCTGGGACCGGGGAGCTGTTTTTT.